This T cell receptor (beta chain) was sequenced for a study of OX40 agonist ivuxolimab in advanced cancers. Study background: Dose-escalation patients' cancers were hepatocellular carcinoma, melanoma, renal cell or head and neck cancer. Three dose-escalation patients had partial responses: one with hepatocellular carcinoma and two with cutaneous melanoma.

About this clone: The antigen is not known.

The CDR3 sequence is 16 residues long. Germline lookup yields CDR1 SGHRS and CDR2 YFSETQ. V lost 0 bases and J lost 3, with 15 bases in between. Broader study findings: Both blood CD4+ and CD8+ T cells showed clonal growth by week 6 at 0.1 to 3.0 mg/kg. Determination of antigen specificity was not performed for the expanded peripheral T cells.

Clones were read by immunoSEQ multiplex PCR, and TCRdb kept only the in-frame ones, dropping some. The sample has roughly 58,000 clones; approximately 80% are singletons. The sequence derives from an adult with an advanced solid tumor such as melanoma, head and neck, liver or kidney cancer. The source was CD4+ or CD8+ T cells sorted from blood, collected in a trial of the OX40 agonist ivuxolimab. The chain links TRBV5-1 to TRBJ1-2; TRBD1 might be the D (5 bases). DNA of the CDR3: TGCGCCAGCAGCTTGGGCAGGGTGTTGTCGGACTATGGCTACACCTTC. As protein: CASSLGRVLSDYGYTF.